Each of the 12 T cell receptor beta chains below was sequenced from the same sample in a study of blood T cell repertoires in COVID-19. Only in-frame clones appear in the TCRdb table, and some are missing; sequencing was by immunoSEQ multiplex PCR. The sample records about 320,000 clones, roughly 82% being singletons. The specimen was peripheral blood. All receptors come from a woman aged 50 to 65 with acute or convalescent COVID-19.

V is TRBV3-1 (or the pseudogene TRBV3-2) and J is TRBJ2-1; 7 bases fit TRBD2. The germline CDR1 and CDR2 sequences are LGHDT and YNNKEL (reference sequence). The trim removed 4 bases at V and 7 bases at J, leaving 4 bases unmatched. CDR3 size: 13 residues. Here the CDR3 reads CASSPGLTNEQFF. DNA of the CDR3: TGTGCCAGCAGCCCGGGACTAACTAATGAGCAGTTCTTC.

This chain uses TRBV19 with TRBJ1-5; a weak D match, TRBD1 (5 bases). This CDR3 has 15 amino acids. Germline CDR1 LNHDA, CDR2 SQIVND (reference sequence). Trimming cost V 9 bases and J 5 bases, with 20 bases left between them. CDR3 protein: CASWGAGQQHQPQHF. CDR3 sequence (DNA): TGTGCCAGCTGGGGAGCGGGGCAGCAACATCAGCCCCAGCATTTT. The full variable domain, in which reference TRBV19 and TRBJ1-5 provide the parts outside the CDR3, is DGGITQSPKYLFRKEGQNVTLSCEQNLNHDAMYWYRQDPGQGLRLIYYSQIVNDFQKGDIAEGYSVSREKKESFPLTVTSAQKNPTAFYLCASWGAGQQHQPQHFGDGTRLSIL.

The gene calls are TRBV5-4 and TRBJ1-2, with 7 bases that match TRBD1. The CDR3 runs to 14 residues. CDR1 and CDR2 from the germline V gene are SGHNT and YYREEE (reference sequence). Trimming at V came to 5 bases and at J to 6 bases, leaving 10 bases not matched to a gene. CDR3 DNA: TGTGCCAGCAGATCCGGGACAGTAGACGATGGCTACACCTTC. Protein product: CASRSGTVDDGYTF.

In the case of this clone: This sample includes further DNA sequences coding for the same CDR3. V and J are TRBV29-1 and TRBJ1-2; maybe TRBD1 (5 bases). Germline loops: CDR1 SQVTM, CDR2 ANQGSEA. The CDR3 contains 12 residues. Trimming cost V 1 base and J 7 bases, with 10 bases left between them. This chain's CDR3 is CSVEGQGGGYTF. CDR3 coding DNA: TGCAGCGTTGAAGGCCAGGGAGGTGGCTACACCTTC.

J is TRBJ2-5 and V is TRBV7-8, with a tentative D call TRBD1 (5 bases). The germline gives CDR1 SGHVS, CDR2 FQNEAQ. V lost 5 bases, J lost 5 bases, and 15 bases lay in between. The CDR3 length is 14 residues. The CDR3, as DNA: TGTGCCAGCAGCCCCCCCGTAGGGGTGGAGACCCAGTACTTC. It is translated as CASSPPVGVETQYF.

This chain uses TRBV12-5 with TRBJ1-5, with D possibly matching TRBD1 (5 bases). CDR3 length: 12 amino acids. CDR1 LGHNT and CDR2 FRNRAP come from the germline V gene. V shed 3 bases and J shed 6 bases, with 6 bases lying between them. Here the CDR3 DNA reads TGTGCTAGTGGTTTCGGGGGTCAGCCCCAGCATTTT. Translating it yields CASGFGGQPQHF. Combining the CDR3 with reference TRBV12-5 and TRBJ1-5 gives the whole variable domain DARVTQTPRHKVTEMGQEVTMRCQPILGHNTVFWYRQTMMQGLELLAYFRNRAPLDDSGMPKDRFSAEMPDATLATLKIQPSEPRDSAVYFCASGFGGQPQHFGDGTRLSIL.

The rearrangement uses TRBV28 and TRBJ2-1, with D unresolved. The V and J ends lost 5 bases and 1 base respectively, with 12 bases between them. From germline, CDR1 is MDHEN and CDR2 SYDVKM. The CDR3 length is 15 residues. The CDR3 sequence: CASSERLGSYNEQFF. The CDR3 DNA reads TGTGCCAGCAGTGAACGACTCGGATCCTACAATGAGCAGTTCTTC.

The genes are TRBV28 and TRBJ2-1; 8 bases are shared with TRBD2. This CDR3 is 12 amino acids long. J was trimmed by 8 bases and V by 4 bases; bases with no gene match: 1. Germline-derived CDR1 and CDR2 are MDHEN and SYDVKM. The DNA for the CDR3 is TGTGCCAGCAGTTCGCGGGGGGATGAGCAGTTCTTC. This translates into CASSSRGDEQFF.

V gene TRBV5-1 combines with J gene TRBJ2-7, with D uncertain. V lost 0 bases and J 3 bases, leaving 7 bases between the germline ends. The CDR3 runs 13 residues. CDR1 SGHRS and CDR2 YFSETQ come from the germline V gene. CDR3 region: CASSLDMNYEQYF. The CDR3 coding sequence is TGCGCCAGCAGCTTGGACATGAACTACGAGCAGTACTTC.

The chain couples TRBV28 to TRBJ2-1; D is possibly TRBD2 (6 bases). Germline V gives CDR1 MDHEN, CDR2 SYDVKM. This CDR3 has 16 amino acids. V shed 3 bases and J shed 1 base, with 13 bases lying between them. In DNA form, the CDR3 reads TGTGCCAGCAGTTTGAGCGGGTACGGTTCCTACAATGAGCAGTTCTTC. Its protein product is CASSLSGYGSYNEQFF.

This clone was seen just once. The V gene is TRBV7-9, the J gene TRBJ1-2, with 8 bases matching TRBD1. Germline V gene lookup returns CDR1 SEHNR and CDR2 FQNEAQ (reference sequence). The CDR3 sequence is 16 residues long. V gave up 5 bases and J gave up 6 bases; unmatched junction bases: 14. The CDR3 nucleotides are TGTGCCAGCAGCCCCGGGGGCCAGGGGGCTTTTCATGGCTACACCTTC. This translates into CASSPGGQGAFHGYTF.

The rearrangement uses TRBV5-1 and TRBJ2-3, with a tentative D call TRBD1 (6 bases). Germline CDR1 reads SGHRS; CDR2 reads YFSETQ. The CDR3 extends over 17 amino acids. With 0 bases removed from V and 0 bases from J, the gap between germline ends came to 14 bases. Written as DNA, the CDR3 is TGCGCCAGCAGCTTGGCCGGGCCAGGGGCTAGCACAGATACGCAGTATTTT. This sequence encodes CASSLAGPGASTDTQYF.